The 30 T cell receptor beta chains below come from one sample, sequenced in a study of beta chain features in type 1 diabetes. cDNA synthesis used the whole RNA isolate, giving expressed TCRB sequences. Assay used: immunoSEQ multiplex PCR; TCRdb lists only in-frame clones, some missing. The sample yields about 900,000 clones, around a sixth seen once. The sample comprised naive CD4+ T cells from blood. The receptors stem from a woman aged 18-35 years in good health.

This clone was detected a few times. The chain recombines TRBV5-4 with TRBJ2-3; 8 bases are shared with TRBD2. The germline gives CDR1 SGHNT, CDR2 YYREEE (reference sequence). V shed 4 bases, J shed 1 base, and the junction held 5 bases outside the gene matches. The length of the CDR3 is 15 residues. CDR3 loop: CASSKGLVRTDTQYF. CDR3 bases: TGTGCCAGCAGCAAGGGACTAGTCCGCACAGATACGCAGTATTTT.

This clone was recorded a few times. The V call is TRBV27, the J call TRBJ1-6; D is possibly TRBD1 (5 bases). Per germline, CDR1 MNHEY and CDR2 SMNVEV (reference sequence). The germline V and J ends were trimmed by 7 bases and 7 bases, with 17 bases remaining between them. This CDR3 has 15 residues. CDR3 amino acids: CASNRQPWRNSPLHF. The CDR3 nucleotides read TGTGCCAGCAACAGACAGCCCTGGCGGAATTCACCCCTCCACTTT.

With respect to this clone: This same CDR3 is encoded by further DNA sequences in the sample. This chain connects TRBV7-3 to TRBJ2-1; TRBD2 matches 10 bases. CDR3 length: 15 amino acids. CDR1 and CDR2 (germline): SGHTA, FQGTGA. Germline trimming cut 4 bases from V and 6 bases from J; bases unmatched to any gene: 6. CDR3 sequence reads: CASSSLAGVGNEQFF. CDR3 coding DNA: TGTGCCAGCAGCTCTCTAGCGGGAGTGGGCAATGAGCAGTTCTTC.

The chain links TRBV11-1 to TRBJ2-1; 11 nucleotides line up with TRBD2. The CDR3 is 17 amino acids. Germline CDR1 SGHAT, CDR2 FQDESV (reference sequence). V dropped 6 bases and J dropped 4; count of bases not matched to a gene: 11. In nucleotides, the CDR3 is TGTGCCAGCAGGGGTTGGGGACTAGCGGAGGGGTACAATGAGCAGTTCTTC. Translating it yields CASRGWGLAEGYNEQFF.

This clone occurred a few times. This chain uses TRBV5-6 with TRBJ2-3; D perhaps matches TRBD1 (5 bases). Germline loops: CDR1 SGHDT, CDR2 YYEEEE. Between the trimmed V and J ends, which lost 0 bases and 1 base, there was a span of 9 bases. This CDR3 has 15 residues. As DNA, the CDR3 is TGTGCCAGCAGCTTGGATACAGGTGGCACAGATACGCAGTATTTT. This translates into CASSLDTGGTDTQYF.

The chain employs TRBV9 and TRBJ2-1; the match to TRBD2 covers 7 bases. The length of the CDR3 is 14 residues. The V gene end was trimmed by 6 bases and the J gene end by 5 bases; junction bases not matched to a gene: 8. Germline lookup yields CDR1 SGDLS and CDR2 YYNGEE. The CDR3 DNA reads TGTGCCAGCAAGGGTACTAGCGTTAACAATGAGCAGTTCTTC. Residues: CASKGTSVNNEQFF.

This clone was detected a few times. Here the CDR3 reads CASWTGTGIDGYTF. The DNA of the CDR3 is TGTGCCAGTTGGACAGGGACGGGGATAGATGGCTACACCTTC. This rearrangement joins TRBV18 to TRBJ1-2; 8 nucleotides align to TRBD1. Germline trimming cut 9 bases from V and 6 bases from J; bases unmatched to any gene: 12. The V gene's germline CDR1 is KGHSH and CDR2 LQKENI. This CDR3 has 14 residues.

A few counts support this clone. V usage is TRBV7-2 and J usage is TRBJ2-3, with D hard to call. The CDR3 has 11 amino acids. The V and J ends lost 2 bases and 11 bases respectively, with 8 bases between them. Germline loops: CDR1 SGHTA, CDR2 FQGNSA. CDR3 region: CASSLSVKQYF. CDR3 DNA sequence: TGTGCCAGCAGCTTATCGGTCAAGCAGTATTTT.

This clone appeared a few times. Here the CDR3 DNA reads TGTGCCACCCTGAGTTTTGGAAACACCATATATTTT. Residues: CATLSFGNTIYF. The rearrangement links TRBV15 to TRBJ1-3; D remains ambiguous. The germline V gene encodes CDR1 LNHNV and CDR2 YYDKDF (reference sequence). V lost 8 bases and J 3 bases, leaving 8 bases between the germline ends. The CDR3 is made up of 12 amino acids.

This clone was counted a few times. The chain links TRBV28 to TRBJ2-7, with D possibly being TRBD1 or TRBD2 (5 bases each). The CDR3 has 12 residues. Germline values: CDR1 MDHEN, CDR2 SYDVKM. Here the CDR3 DNA reads TGTGGCGCGGGCAGGGTCGCCTACGAGCAGTACTTC. The encoded protein is CGAGRVAYEQYF.

The chain has TRBV5-1 and TRBJ2-1; TRBD1 aligns across 9 bases. The CDR3 is 16 amino acids. Trimming cost V 5 bases and J 3 bases; bases outside gene matches: 9. The germline CDR1 and CDR2 sequences are SGHRS and YFSETQ. The CDR3 sequence is CASRPGTGTFYNEQFF. Here the CDR3 DNA reads TGCGCCAGCAGACCTGGGACAGGGACTTTCTACAATGAGCAGTTCTTC.

The chain carries TRBV2 and TRBJ2-1; no clear D gene. With 8 bases removed from V and 9 bases from J, the gap between germline ends came to 11 bases. Germline CDR1 reads SNHLY; CDR2 reads FYNNEI. This CDR3 region has 11 residues. CDR3 protein: CASRRLGEQFF. Here the CDR3 DNA reads TGTGCCAGCCGGAGATTGGGTGAGCAGTTCTTC. The variable domain in full, completed from reference TRBV2 and TRBJ2-1, reads EPEVTQTPSHQVTQMGQEVILRCVPISNHLYFYWYRQILGQKVEFLVSFYNNEISEKSEIFDDQFSVERPDGSNFTLKIRSTKLEDSAMYFCASRRLGEQFFGPGTRLTVL.

This chain uses TRBV7-9 with TRBJ1-5; 9 nucleotides match TRBD1. V dropped 4 bases and J dropped 6; count of bases not matched to a gene: 10. CDR1 and CDR2 from the germline V gene are SEHNR and FQNEAQ (reference sequence). The length of the CDR3 is 16 residues. The CDR3 here is CASSSSGGQGSQPQHF. The CDR3 nucleotides read TGTGCCAGCAGCTCATCCGGGGGACAGGGAAGTCAGCCCCAGCATTTT.

V is TRBV28 and J is TRBJ2-7; D possibly corresponds to TRBD2 (6 bases). Looked up from germline, CDR1 is MDHEN and CDR2 is SYDVKM. The CDR3 contains 13 residues. V lost 6 bases and J 5 bases, leaving 14 bases between the germline ends. Written as DNA, the CDR3 is TGTGCCAGCAGCCCCCGGTGGAGGGACGAGCAGTACTTC. It encodes CASSPRWRDEQYF.

The genes are TRBV5-1 and TRBJ2-7; D gene unclear. The germline V gene has CDR1 SGHRS and CDR2 YFSETQ. The CDR3 contains 13 residues. Trimming left V 0 bases short and J 5 bases short, with 9 bases between. CDR3 residues: CASSLEGLHEQYF. In DNA form, the CDR3 reads TGCGCCAGCAGCTTGGAGGGCCTCCACGAGCAGTACTTC.

This clone was observed a handful of times. The J gene is TRBJ2-7, the V gene TRBV20-1; D remains unclear. This CDR3 is built from 11 residues. Germline V CDR1 and CDR2: DFQATT, SNEGSKA (reference sequence). The V and J ends lost 3 bases and 6 bases respectively, with 9 bases between them. CDR3 in amino acids: CSARSDREQYF. CDR3 DNA: TGCAGTGCTAGGAGCGACCGCGAGCAGTACTTC.

This clone has just a few counts. V and J are TRBV5-4 and TRBJ2-7; D may be TRBD1 or TRBD2 (6 bases each). The V gene's germline CDR1 is SGHNT and CDR2 YYREEE (reference sequence). Between the trimmed V and J ends, which lost 4 bases and 3 bases, there was a span of 8 bases. The CDR3 covers 12 residues. The CDR3 nucleotides are TGTGCCAGCAGCCGGGGGCGCTACGAGCAGTACTTC. Protein product: CASSRGRYEQYF.

The rearrangement uses TRBV7-3 and TRBJ2-3; TRBD2 matches 11 bases. The V gene's germline CDR1 is SGHTA and CDR2 FQGTGA. CDR3 length: 16 residues. J lost 2 bases, V lost 2 bases, and 3 bases had no gene match. The CDR3 loop is CASSLGTSGLTDTQYF. CDR3 in DNA: TGTGCCAGCAGCTTAGGGACTAGCGGCCTCACAGATACGCAGTATTTT.

This clone occurred a few times. Other DNA variants within this sample encode the same CDR3. This chain connects TRBV6-6 to TRBJ1-5; 9 positions agree with TRBD1. The CDR3 consists of 14 residues. CDR1 is MNHNY, CDR2 SVGAGI, per germline (reference sequence). The V gene end was trimmed by 6 bases and the J gene end by 7 bases; junction bases not matched to a gene: 7. The CDR3 loop reads CASSSGQGRQPQHF. The CDR3, as DNA: TGTGCCAGCAGCTCGGGACAGGGTCGCCAGCCCCAGCATTTT.

The V gene is TRBV28, the J gene TRBJ2-1; TRBD1 might be the D (7 bases). Germline V gives CDR1 MDHEN, CDR2 SYDVKM. CDR3 length: 15 amino acids. With 6 bases removed from V and 3 bases from J, the gap between germline ends came to 15 bases. CDR3 protein: CASRRAGGLYNEQFF. The CDR3 DNA follows: TGTGCCAGCAGGCGAGCAGGGGGGCTCTACAATGAGCAGTTCTTC.

This clone was detected a few times. The gene calls are TRBV5-1 and TRBJ2-3, with D possibly TRBD1 on 5 matching bases. Deletions cut 0 bases from V and 6 bases from J, with 8 bases between. The CDR3 length is 13 residues. The germline V gene encodes CDR1 SGHRS and CDR2 YFSETQ. The CDR3 region is CASSLAKGDTQYF. The CDR3 DNA is TGCGCCAGCAGCTTGGCCAAGGGGGATACGCAGTATTTT.

This chain uses TRBV5-4 with TRBJ2-1; TRBD1 matches 11 bases. Germline lookup yields CDR1 SGHNT and CDR2 YYREEE (reference sequence). This CDR3 is built from 15 residues. V shed 0 bases and J 5 bases; nucleotides not matched to a gene: 1. The CDR3 reads CASSLGTGGNNEQFF. The CDR3 DNA reads as TGTGCCAGCAGCTTGGGGACAGGGGGCAACAATGAGCAGTTCTTC.

This clone was found a few times. V gene TRBV10-3 combines with J gene TRBJ2-7; 7 positions agree with TRBD1. Germline loops: CDR1 ENHRY, CDR2 SYGVKD. The CDR3 sequence is 16 residues long. Trimming at V came to 4 bases and at J to 0 bases, leaving 9 bases not matched to a gene. CDR3 coding DNA: TGTGCCATCAGTGCTACCGGGACAGCTCCCTCCTACGAGCAGTACTTC. Its protein product is CAISATGTAPSYEQYF.

This clone showed up just a few times. The sample contains more than one DNA sequence encoding this CDR3. The chain employs TRBV6-5 and TRBJ2-1; unclear D gene. CDR3 length equals 13 residues. Germline values: CDR1 MNHEY, CDR2 SVGAGI. The ends were cut back, 7 bases at V and 0 bases at J, with 7 bases in the middle. This CDR3 is CASKGSSYNEQFF. DNA of the CDR3: TGTGCCAGCAAGGGCAGCTCCTACAATGAGCAGTTCTTC.

In this sample, this clone turned up a few times. The V gene is TRBV2, the J gene TRBJ2-5, with D maybe TRBD2 (6 bases). Trimming removed 2 bases at V and 5 bases at J, with 15 bases between. The CDR3 covers 15 residues. Looked up from germline, CDR1 is SNHLY and CDR2 is FYNNEI. The CDR3: CASSEIWPAGETQYF. Written as DNA, the CDR3 is TGTGCCAGCAGTGAAATTTGGCCAGCGGGTGAGACCCAGTACTTC.

The rearrangement links TRBV12-5 to TRBJ2-4, with a weak D call TRBD2 (5 bases). The CDR3 covers 18 residues. With 2 bases removed from V and 1 base from J, the gap between germline ends came to 18 bases. CDR1 is LGHNT and CDR2 is FRNRAP in the germline V gene. CDR3 sequence (DNA): TGTGCTAGTGGTTTGCCTGAAGTCCCACTAGGGGCCAAAAACATTCAGTACTTC. The encoded protein is CASGLPEVPLGAKNIQYF.

In regard to this clone: Other DNA sequences from this sample encode an identical CDR3 as well. The V gene is TRBV7-9, the J gene TRBJ1-5; unclear D gene. V shed 1 base and J shed 1 base, with 2 bases lying between them. Germline CDR1 reads SEHNR; CDR2 reads FQNEAQ (reference sequence). CDR3 length: 13 amino acids. CDR3 DNA sequence: TGTGCCAGCAGCTTAGACAGCAATCAGCCCCAGCATTTT. It specifies CASSLDSNQPQHF.

This chain uses TRBV9 with TRBJ2-2; possibly TRBD2 for D (6 bases). CDR1 and CDR2 (germline): SGDLS, YYNGEE. The CDR3 covers 17 residues. V lost 0 bases and J lost 1, with 13 bases in between. CDR3 amino acids: CASSVGMLAVNTGELFF. In DNA form, the CDR3 reads TGTGCCAGCAGCGTAGGAATGTTAGCGGTGAACACCGGGGAGCTGTTTTTT.

In its sample, this clone was seen a few times. The chain employs TRBV7-9 and TRBJ2-7, with TRBD2 matching 9 bases. Per germline, CDR1 SEHNR and CDR2 FQNEAQ (reference sequence). This CDR3 has 17 amino acids. Trimming removed 5 bases from V and 5 bases from J; junction bases left unmatched: 16. The CDR3 is CASSPIPRREGLHEQYF. The DNA for the CDR3 is TGTGCCAGCAGCCCCATACCCAGGCGGGAGGGCCTTCACGAGCAGTACTTC.

This clone showed up just a few times. The V call is TRBV20-1, the J call TRBJ1-2, with unresolved D. CDR1 is DFQATT, CDR2 SNEGSKA, per germline (reference sequence). The CDR3 covers 10 residues. Trimming removed 6 bases from V and 8 bases from J, with 10 bases in between. This CDR3 reads CSARHIGYTF. The CDR3 region has the DNA TGCAGTGCCAGGCATATAGGCTACACCTTC.